These 9 T cell receptor beta chains were all obtained from the same sample, sequenced in a study of CD8 T cells in Susac syndrome (dated by TCRdb to about 2019). Receptor libraries were prepared by the immunoSEQ multiplex PCR assay. RNA was extracted using the RNeasy kit, and about 0.5 to 1 ug of the RNA was reverse transcribed with random hexamers. Starting from the raw public reads, TCRdb applied fastp trimming at Q25, assembled clones with MiXCR and retained in-frame beta chains. Rows with one shared CDR3 protein collapse into an entry with the most common genes and DNA. The sample table contains 120,000 to 150,000 distinct CDR3 sequences; only one count was recorded for 94% of them. Of the sample, approximately 0.27% falls within the top ten clones. The specimen was CD8+ T cells from PBMCs. Source of these receptors: a human donor in good health.

This clonotype has only one observation. The chain has TRBV10-3 and TRBJ2-1, with 10 nucleotides matching TRBD2. This CDR3 is 14 amino acids long. From germline, CDR1 is ENHRY and CDR2 SYGVKD. The ends lost 5 bases at V and 8 bases at J; junction bases unmatched: 6. The chain's CDR3 is CAISTGTSEDEQFF. CDR3 nucleotide sequence: TGTGCCATCAGTACCGGGACTAGCGAGGATGAGCAGTTCTTC.

This chain connects TRBV6-5 to TRBJ1-1, with D possibly matching TRBD1 (5 bases). Trimming pared 0 bases from V and 7 bases from J, leaving 9 bases between. The CDR3 is made up of 13 amino acids. The germline gives CDR1 MNHEY, CDR2 SVGAGI. The CDR3 loop reads CASSYSGLNEAFF. Here the CDR3 DNA reads TGTGCCAGCAGTTACTCGGGACTGAATGAAGCTTTCTTT.

This chain links TRBV28 with TRBJ2-1; D call uncertain. V was shortened by 7 bases and J by 4 bases, with 5 bases between the two germline ends. The germline V gene encodes CDR1 MDHEN and CDR2 SYDVKM. This CDR3 is 11 amino acids long. CDR3 sequence reads: CASTRYNEQFF. Written as DNA, the CDR3 is TGTGCCAGCACGAGGTACAATGAGCAGTTCTTC.

The chain links TRBV12-5 to TRBJ1-1, with D possibly TRBD1 on 6 matching bases. V lost 6 bases to trimming and J lost 1 base, with 9 bases between them. The germline V gene has CDR1 LGHNT and CDR2 FRNRAP. This CDR3 has 13 amino acids. The CDR3 coding sequence is TGTGCTAGTGGGGAGACAGGGAACACTGAAGCTTTCTTT. It codes for CASGETGNTEAFF.

V usage is TRBV7-9 and J usage is TRBJ2-3; maybe TRBD2 (6 bases). The germline CDR1 and CDR2 sequences are SEHNR and FQNEAQ (reference sequence). The CDR3 length is 15 residues. The ends were cut back, 5 bases at V and 6 bases at J, with 18 bases in the middle. In nucleotides, the CDR3 is TGTGCCAGCAGCGCCCACGGGAGTTCCACGGATACGCAGTATTTT. Protein product: CASSAHGSSTDTQYF.

The chain recombines TRBV5-1 with TRBJ1-2; 8 nucleotides agree with TRBD1. V was pared by 4 bases and J by 4 bases, with 9 bases of the junction left unmatched. Germline assignment: CDR1 SGHRS and CDR2 YFSETQ. The CDR3 has 15 residues. CDR3 nucleotide sequence: TGCGCCAGCAGCGATGGAGACAGGGGCCTCTATGGCTACACCTTC. It codes for CASSDGDRGLYGYTF.

This clonotype was found once. This chain joins TRBV20-1 and TRBJ1-1, with D unclear. Germline V gene lookup returns CDR1 DFQATT and CDR2 SNEGSKA (reference sequence). The V end lost 1 base, the J end lost 6 bases, and 9 bases lay between the germline ends. The CDR3 totals 12 residues. The CDR3 spells CSARVLDAEAFF. The CDR3 nucleotides are TGCAGTGCTAGAGTTTTAGACGCTGAAGCTTTCTTT.

The chain is built from TRBV6-5 and TRBJ2-1; 10 bases are shared with TRBD1. With 6 bases clipped from V and 5 bases from J, the junction kept 7 bases outside the gene matches. Germline V gene lookup returns CDR1 MNHEY and CDR2 SVGAGI. The CDR3 is 15 residues long. The CDR3 sequence is CASRTTGGINNEQFF. Here the CDR3 DNA reads TGTGCCAGCAGAACGACAGGGGGCATTAACAATGAGCAGTTCTTC.

This sequence joins TRBV7-2 and TRBJ1-2, with D possibly matching TRBD1 (5 bases). V was clipped by 5 bases and J by 7 bases, with 17 bases between them. The CDR3 spans 14 residues. Germline assignment: CDR1 SGHTA and CDR2 FQGNSA. CDR3 loop: CASSPGTGVTGYTF. CDR3 in DNA: TGTGCCAGCAGCCCCGGGACCGGAGTAACTGGCTACACCTTC.